This TCR beta chain was obtained from a study of identifying expanded T cells in peripheral blood. Germline CDR1 reads SGHTA; CDR2 reads FQGNSA. V was pared by 7 bases and J by 3 bases, with 16 bases between. This CDR3 contains 15 residues. Sequencing used immunoSEQ multiplex PCR; TCRdb keeps in-frame clones, though not all of them. The data contain 90,000 to 100,000 clones, about nine tenths of them singletons. This TCR derives from a person aged 18 to 69 in good health. Sequenced input: blood. V is TRBV7-2 and J is TRBJ2-1; D is perhaps TRBD2 (6 bases). CDR3 in DNA: TGTGCCAGCATCAAGGACTATAACCTCTACAATGAGCAGTTCTTC. As protein: CASIKDYNLYNEQFF. Full variable domain (remainder filled in from reference TRBV7-2 and TRBJ2-1): GAGVSQSPSNKVTEKGKDVELRCDPISGHTALYWYRQSLGQGLEFLIYFQGNSAPDKSGLPSDRFSAERTGGSVSTLTIQRTQQEDSAVYLCASIKDYNLYNEQFFGPGTRLTVL.